This T cell receptor beta chain was sequenced for a study of shared clonotypes between healthy human individuals. TCRdb keeps only in-frame clones here, not all; method: immunoSEQ multiplex PCR. The repertoire holds approximately 590,000 clones, with roughly 95% as singletons. Naive CD8 cells, CD45RO-negative and positively selected for CCR7, excluded terminally differentiated effector memory CD45RA+ cells. CDR3 length: 16 residues. Looked up from germline, CDR1 is MGHRA and CDR2 is YSYEKL. V was shortened by 0 bases and J by 3 bases, with 15 bases between the two germline ends. The gene calls are TRBV4-1 and TRBJ2-7, with D possibly called TRBD1 or TRBD2 (5 bases each). Sequences were obtained from naive CD8+ T cells sorted from blood. This sequence originates from a woman in her twenties or thirties in good health. CDR3 protein: CASSQDIREPYYEQYF. The CDR3, as DNA: TGCGCCAGCAGCCAAGATATCAGGGAGCCCTACTACGAGCAGTACTTC.